This T cell receptor (beta chain) was sequenced during a study of blood T cell repertoires in COVID-19. This clone was observed a handful of times. This CDR3 spans 16 amino acids. Between the trimmed V and J ends, which lost 4 bases and 7 bases, there was a span of 20 bases. Germline CDR1 and CDR2: SGHVS and FQNEAQ. Here immunoSEQ multiplex PCR was the method, and the copy in TCRdb shows in-frame clones only, minus some. The table records about 280,000 clones, 85% of them present only once. Enrolled through a virtual design, the participants were between roughly 18 and 100 years of age and came from 24 US areas. Participants were placed into cohorts based on the clinical history they reported.

V and J are TRBV7-8 and TRBJ1-5, with a weak D call TRBD1 (6 bases). The origin of this receptor is a woman between 50 and 59 years old who had recovered from COVID-19. The sample comprised PBMCs or T cells enriched from blood (not recorded which). The CDR3 region is CASSSGPTGSGQPQHF. CDR3 in DNA: TGTGCCAGCAGCTCGGGCCCTACAGGGTCGGGGCAGCCCCAGCATTTT.